This T cell receptor (beta chain) was captured by sequencing in a study of patients and donors after allogeneic stem cell transplantation. Germline V gene data show CDR1 as MGHRA and CDR2 as YSYEKL. The CDR3 extends over 15 amino acids. J was trimmed by 6 bases and V by 3 bases; bases with no gene match: 5. TCRdb re-analysed the RT-PCR reads in MiXCR, keeping a single row per CDR3 protein. This sample has about 410,000 distinct CDR3 sequences, with 15% to 20% found just once. This clonotype has just a few counts. The chain has TRBV4-1 and TRBJ2-1, with 10 bases that match TRBD2. The receptor's source is a human donor who was either an allogeneic HSCT recipient or a stem cell or donor lymphocyte infusion donor (not recorded which). It is not recorded whose cells these are; they may come from a transplant donor. The specimen was blood, either unsorted or a sorted T cell fraction (not recorded which). CDR3 in amino acids: CASSHGGLAPNEQFF. Here the CDR3 DNA reads TGCGCCAGCAGCCACGGGGGACTAGCGCCCAATGAGCAGTTCTTC.